These 17 T cell receptor beta chains were all obtained from the same sample, sequenced in a study of T cell repertoires in cytomegalovirus infection (dated by TCRdb to the late 2010s). Reading the label with the study, this specimen's treatment or condition is: in vitro stimulation with specific CMV peptide epitopes to enrich CMV-specific T cells. The run used an Illumina HiSeq 1500. TCRdb reworked the public reads: Q25 trimming with fastp, MiXCR clone assembly, productive beta chains retained. Records with the same CDR3 protein are collapsed into one entry carrying the most frequent genes and DNA. Present in this sample are 250,000 to 300,000 distinct CDR3 sequences, approximately 22% of which were seen just once. The ten largest clones take up about 20% of the sample. No cognate antigen is known for these TCRs. Material: cultured PBMCs, obtained from culture after CMV antigen stimulation. These receptors were collected from a human donor in good health (CMV status not recorded). Some clones in this sample may be carry-over from other donors' samples.

This clonotype was observed at least ten times. This rearrangement joins TRBV7-9 to TRBJ1-1; TRBD1 is a possible D gene (6 bases). The CDR3 is 12 amino acids. Deletions cut 3 bases from V and 7 bases from J, with 9 bases between. CDR1 and CDR2 (germline): SEHNR, FQNEAQ (reference sequence). The CDR3 region is CASSLLDSEAFF. The CDR3 DNA follows: TGTGCCAGCAGCTTGTTGGACAGTGAAGCTTTCTTT.

This clonotype has a handful of counts. The rearrangement links TRBV7-9 to TRBJ1-5, with D perhaps TRBD1 (5 bases). Per germline, CDR1 SEHNR and CDR2 FQNEAQ (reference sequence). This CDR3 comprises 16 residues. V was shortened by 5 bases and J by 4 bases, with 18 bases between the two germline ends. The CDR3 spells CASSPRGGVGNQPQHF. The CDR3 DNA follows: TGTGCCAGCAGCCCCCGGGGGGGGGTGGGAAATCAGCCCCAGCATTTT. Using reference TRBV7-9 and TRBJ1-5 for the parts outside the CDR3, the full variable domain is DTGVSQNPRHKITKRGQNVTFRCDPISEHNRLYWYRQTLGQGPEFLTYFQNEAQLEKSRLLSDRFSAERPKGSFSTLEIQRTEQGDSAMYLCASSPRGGVGNQPQHFGDGTRLSIL.

This chain connects TRBV6-8 to TRBJ1-2; the D gene is possibly TRBD1 (6 bases). Trimming left V 6 bases short and J 3 bases short, with 17 bases between. The CDR3 has 15 amino acids. Germline lookup yields CDR1 MNHGY and CDR2 SAAAGT. The CDR3 spells CASRNSAGDHYGYTF. CDR3 DNA sequence: TGTGCCAGCAGGAACAGCGCAGGGGACCACTATGGCTACACCTTC.

This clonotype occurred a few times. The chain combines TRBV12-3 or TRBV12-4 with TRBJ2-2; D is possibly TRBD1 (6 bases). Trimming pared 5 bases from V and 5 bases from J, leaving 12 bases between. This CDR3 is built from 14 residues. The CDR3 here is CASSPGTNTGELFF. CDR3 coding DNA: TGTGCCAGCAGTCCCGGGACAAATACCGGGGAGCTGTTTTTT.

Many counts were recorded for this clonotype. The V and J genes are TRBV7-2 and TRBJ2-7; 14 bases match TRBD2. This CDR3 region has 14 residues. Germline V gene sequence: CDR1 SGHTA, CDR2 FQGNSA. The V segment lost 5 bases and the J segment 6 bases; nucleotides outside the gene matches: 3. Here the CDR3 reads CASSAGLAGGEQYF. Written as DNA, the CDR3 is TGTGCCAGCAGCGCCGGACTAGCGGGAGGCGAGCAGTACTTC.

In its sample, this clonotype was seen once. This chain joins TRBV11-3 and TRBJ2-3, with D possibly TRBD2 on 6 matching bases. Trimming left V 3 bases short and J 2 bases short, with 12 bases between. CDR3 length: 15 amino acids. Looked up from germline, CDR1 is SGHNT and CDR2 is YENEEA. The CDR3 DNA follows: TGTGCCAGCAGCTTGGAGGGACTTACCACAGATACGCAGTATTTT. Amino acid sequence: CASSLEGLTTDTQYF.

This clonotype has a handful of counts. This chain uses TRBV12-5 with TRBJ1-2; D ambiguous. V lost 1 base to trimming and J lost 7 bases, with 16 bases between them. Germline V lookup: CDR1 LGHNT, CDR2 FRNRAP. The length of the CDR3 is 15 residues. The DNA of the CDR3 is TGTGCTAGTGGTTTGGATCTGGGGATCGGCATTGGCTACACCTTC. This gives the protein CASGLDLGIGIGYTF.

This clonotype was found a few times. The CDR3 protein is CASSLISNTIYF. The CDR3 DNA reads as TGTGCCAGCAGCCTAATTTCAAACACCATATATTTT. The gene calls are TRBV11-3 and TRBJ1-3; no clear D gene. The CDR3 runs 12 residues. Trimming removed 5 bases at V and 6 bases at J, with 8 bases between. CDR1 is SGHNT, CDR2 YENEEA, per germline.

This chain joins TRBV18 and TRBJ1-5; 8 bases are shared with TRBD1. CDR1 KGHSH and CDR2 LQKENI come from the germline V gene. V trimming: 0 bases; J trimming: 3 bases; junction bases outside the gene matches: 1. The CDR3 is 15 amino acids. This CDR3 is CASSPPTGANQPQHF. As DNA, the CDR3 is TGTGCCAGCTCACCACCGACAGGGGCCAATCAGCCCCAGCATTTT.

This clonotype was counted a few times. The chain has TRBV14 and TRBJ2-5; D may be TRBD1 (5 bases). Trimming left V 1 base short and J 4 bases short, with 16 bases between. This CDR3 comprises 16 residues. Germline assignment: CDR1 SGHDN and CDR2 FVKESK. For the CDR3, the DNA is TGTGCCAGCAGCCAAGGACAGAGGAATATGAGAGAGACCCAGTACTTC. It codes for CASSQGQRNMRETQYF.

V and J are TRBV20-1 and TRBJ2-7; D remains ambiguous. The V end lost 1 base, the J end lost 2 bases, and 12 bases lay between the germline ends. There are 14 residues in the CDR3. From germline, CDR1 is DFQATT and CDR2 SNEGSKA (reference sequence). The chain's CDR3 is CSARVISRPYEQYF. The DNA of the CDR3 is TGCAGTGCTAGAGTGATCTCCCGGCCCTACGAGCAGTACTTC.

V is TRBV5-6 and J is TRBJ2-1; 12 bases are a match to TRBD1. The CDR3 is made up of 19 amino acids. From germline, CDR1 is SGHDT and CDR2 YYEEEE. Unmatched junction bases numbered 12, after V lost 4 bases and J lost 1 base. The CDR3 coding sequence is TGTGCCAGCAGCCCAACCGGGACAGGGGGCTCTGGGTCCTACAATGAGCAGTTCTTC. This codes for CASSPTGTGGSGSYNEQFF.

Ten or more counts support this clonotype. The genes are TRBV7-2 and TRBJ2-7, with 7 bases aligning to TRBD2. The CDR3 is made up of 13 amino acids. After removal of 5 bases from V and 3 bases from J, the junction contained 4 bases not matched to a gene. Per the germline V gene, CDR1 is SGHTA and CDR2 is FQGNSA. CDR3 sequence (DNA): TGTGCCAGCAGCCCCGAGCGGGGCTACGAGCAGTACTTC. It yields the protein CASSPERGYEQYF.

The J gene is TRBJ2-2, the V gene TRBV2; 10 positions agree with TRBD2. The CDR3 spans 15 residues. CDR1 SNHLY and CDR2 FYNNEI come from the germline V gene. The V segment lost 7 bases and the J segment 5 bases; nucleotides outside the gene matches: 7. CDR3 DNA: TGTGCCAGCAATCCTAGCGGGAGAGATACCGGGGAGCTGTTTTTT. This sequence encodes CASNPSGRDTGELFF.

Ten or more counts support this clonotype. J is TRBJ1-4 and V is TRBV7-2; D gene unclear. CDR1 is SGHTA and CDR2 is FQGNSA in the germline V gene. V dropped 2 bases and J dropped 1 base, with 5 bases sitting between them. The CDR3 consists of 14 residues. In DNA form, the CDR3 reads TGTGCCAGCAGCTTAAGTGGAACTAATGAAAAACTGTTTTTT. This sequence encodes CASSLSGTNEKLFF.

The chain has TRBV12-3 or TRBV12-4 and TRBJ1-1; D call uncertain. This CDR3 contains 17 residues. Trimming cost V 3 bases and J 3 bases, with 20 bases left between them. The CDR3 DNA follows: TGTGCCAGCAGTTTCGATTTTCGGTTCTTCTTGGACACTGAAGCTTTCTTT. This gives the protein CASSFDFRFFLDTEAFF.

This clonotype was recorded a few times. V gene TRBV27 combines with J gene TRBJ2-1, with TRBD2 identical over 14 bases. The CDR3 totals 16 residues. The V segment lost 3 bases and the J segment 7 bases; nucleotides outside the gene matches: 5. The germline CDR1 and CDR2 sequences are MNHEY and SMNVEV (reference sequence). CDR3 nucleotide sequence: TGTGCCAGCAGTTTTCGACTAGCGGGAGGGTGGAATGAGCAGTTCTTC. Translated: CASSFRLAGGWNEQFF.